Each of the 18 T cell receptor beta chains below was sequenced from the same sample in a study of blood T cell repertoires in COVID-19. Here immunoSEQ multiplex PCR was the method, and the copy in TCRdb shows in-frame clones only, minus some. The table lists more than 250,000 clones, around 89% of them singletons. The sequencing input was peripheral blood. These receptors were taken from a man between 18 and 35 years old who had recovered from COVID-19.

The genes are TRBV11-2 and TRBJ1-2; TRBD1 is a possible D gene (5 bases). The V end lost 3 bases, the J end lost 0 bases, and 8 bases lay between the germline ends. Germline V lookup: CDR1 SGHAT, CDR2 FQNNGV. The length of the CDR3 is 14 residues. The CDR3 nucleotides read TGTGCCAGCAGCTTGACAGTTTCTAACTATGGCTACACCTTC. Translated, it gives CASSLTVSNYGYTF.

The rearrangement joins TRBV7-9 to TRBJ2-7, with TRBD2 as a possible D gene (7 bases). V dropped 5 bases and J dropped 4 bases, with 18 bases sitting between them. Per germline, CDR1 SEHNR and CDR2 FQNEAQ (reference sequence). This CDR3 spans 15 amino acids. CDR3 bases: TGTGCCAGCAGCGCTGGCGGGGGCCACGCTTACGAGCAGTACTTC. It yields the protein CASSAGGGHAYEQYF.

CDR3 in amino acids: CASSQYYNEQFF. The CDR3 coding sequence is TGTGCCAGCAGCCAATACTACAATGAGCAGTTCTTC. The V and J genes are TRBV3-1 (or the pseudogene TRBV3-2) and TRBJ2-1; D is unresolved. The CDR3 has 12 amino acids. Trimming took 2 bases from V and 3 from J, leaving 2 bases between them. The germline V gene encodes CDR1 LGHDT and CDR2 YNNKEL (reference sequence).

The gene calls are TRBV29-1 and TRBJ1-1; 7 positions match TRBD1. The CDR3 runs to 12 residues. V shed 5 bases, J shed 4 bases, and the junction held 4 bases outside the gene matches. Germline CDR1 reads SQVTM; CDR2 reads ANQGSEA. The CDR3 sequence: CSVIPGGTEAFF. The CDR3 DNA sequence: TGCAGCGTTATTCCAGGGGGCACTGAAGCTTTCTTT.

V gene TRBV6-2 or TRBV6-3 combines with J gene TRBJ1-2; no firm D call. V was shortened by 3 bases and J by 5 bases, with 7 bases between the two germline ends. Germline CDR1 and CDR2: MNHEY and SVGEGT. CDR3 size: 12 residues. The CDR3 coding sequence is TGTGCCAGCAGTTATATTCGTTATGGCTACACCTTC. Encoded protein: CASSYIRYGYTF.

The genes are TRBV5-4 and TRBJ2-2; 8 bases are shared with TRBD2. The CDR3 sequence is 17 residues long. CDR1 and CDR2 from the germline V gene are SGHNT and YYREEE (reference sequence). J lost 4 bases, V lost 0 bases, and 8 bases had no gene match. The CDR3: CASSLATLAVSTGELFF. CDR3 nucleotides: TGTGCCAGCAGCTTGGCTACACTAGCGGTTAGCACCGGGGAGCTGTTTTTT.

This chain uses TRBV6-5 with TRBJ1-1; D gene ambiguous. Germline V CDR1 and CDR2: MNHEY, SVGAGI. The CDR3 contains 13 residues. The V end was cut by 4 bases, the J end by 6 bases, with 12 bases between. CDR3 amino acids: CASSWSEGAEAFF. For the CDR3, the DNA is TGTGCCAGCAGTTGGAGCGAGGGCGCTGAAGCTTTCTTT.

The chain couples TRBV9 to TRBJ2-2; 7 bases map to TRBD2. CDR3 size: 15 residues. After removal of 0 bases from V and 4 bases from J, the junction contained 3 bases not matched to a gene. CDR1 and CDR2 (germline): SGDLS, YYNGEE. The CDR3 DNA reads TGTGCCAGCAGCGTAGGCGGGAGAGGCACCGGGGAGCTGTTTTTT. Its protein is CASSVGGRGTGELFF.

The genes are TRBV7-2 and TRBJ2-1; 14 bases map to TRBD2. This CDR3 comprises 18 residues. J gave up 1 base and V 5 bases, and 7 bases lay outside the gene matches. CDR1 and CDR2 (germline): SGHTA, FQGNSA. The CDR3 DNA is TGTGCCAGCAGCACCGGGACTAGCGGGAGAAGGTCCTACAATGAGCAGTTCTTC. Translated, it gives CASSTGTSGRRSYNEQFF.

V and J are TRBV7-2 and TRBJ2-7; tentative D call: TRBD1 (5 bases). Germline assignment: CDR1 SGHTA and CDR2 FQGNSA. This CDR3 spans 14 amino acids. V lost 4 bases, J lost 0 bases, and 10 bases lay in between. Written as DNA, the CDR3 is TGTGCCAGCAGCTCCGACAGTAGCTCCTACGAGCAGTACTTC. It translates to CASSSDSSSYEQYF.

V usage is TRBV19 and J usage is TRBJ1-4, with D maybe TRBD1 (5 bases). Germline V gene data show CDR1 as LNHDA and CDR2 as SQIVND (reference sequence). The CDR3 sequence is 14 residues long. The V end was cut by 1 base, the J end by 5 bases, with 8 bases between. The CDR3 is CASSIAQVNEKLFF. DNA of the CDR3: TGTGCCAGTAGTATAGCACAGGTCAATGAAAAACTGTTTTTT. The full variable domain, with the rest looked up from reference TRBV19 and TRBJ1-4, is DGGITQSPKYLFRKEGQNVTLSCEQNLNHDAMYWYRQDPGQGLRLIYYSQIVNDFQKGDIAEGYSVSREKKESFPLTVTSAQKNPTAFYLCASSIAQVNEKLFFGSGTQLSVL.

The genes are TRBV5-5 and TRBJ1-1, with 7 nucleotides matching TRBD1. CDR3 length: 15 amino acids. The junction had 6 bases not matched to a gene; V was cut back by 0 bases and J by 4 bases. The germline gives CDR1 SGHKS, CDR2 YYEKEE (reference sequence). The CDR3 DNA is TGTGCCAGCAGCTTGGAGGGGGCTGGGGTCACTGAAGCTTTCTTT. Translation gives CASSLEGAGVTEAFF.

This chain uses TRBV18 with TRBJ1-2, with D hard to call. Trimming shortened V by 0 bases and J by 4 bases, and 18 bases separated the two germline ends. The CDR3 is 17 amino acids. Germline-derived CDR1 and CDR2 are KGHSH and LQKENI. The CDR3: CASSPPESGIMGYGYTF. Written as DNA, the CDR3 is TGTGCCAGCTCACCACCTGAGTCCGGGATTATGGGCTATGGCTACACCTTC.

J is TRBJ1-1 and V is TRBV29-1; perhaps TRBD1 as D (5 bases). This CDR3 contains 13 residues. V gave up 6 bases and J gave up 3 bases, with 14 bases separating them. From germline, CDR1 is SQVTM and CDR2 ANQGSEA. CDR3 DNA: TGCAGCGTCCGACGAGGGGAGGACACTGAAGCTTTCTTT. Its protein is CSVRRGEDTEAFF.

The CDR3 nucleotides are TGTGCCAGCACCATAGGGGGACTAGCGTCCTACGAGCAGTACTTC. This sequence encodes CASTIGGLASYEQYF. The chain couples TRBV13 to TRBJ2-7; 10 bases agree with TRBD2. The V gene end was trimmed by 7 bases and the J gene end by 1 base; junction bases not matched to a gene: 7. Germline lookup yields CDR1 PRHDT and CDR2 FYEKMQ (reference sequence). This CDR3 has 15 residues.

The sample holds one count of this clone. This chain joins TRBV10-3 and TRBJ1-2; unclear D gene. V was trimmed by 8 bases and J by 2 bases, leaving 9 bases between them. This CDR3 spans 12 amino acids. Germline assignment: CDR1 ENHRY and CDR2 SYGVKD. CDR3 in amino acids: CAILQENYGYTF. DNA for the CDR3: TGTGCCATCCTGCAGGAAAACTATGGCTACACCTTC.

This rearrangement joins TRBV5-1 to TRBJ1-4; D is possibly TRBD1 (5 bases). Germline-derived CDR1 and CDR2 are SGHRS and YFSETQ. V lost 0 bases, J lost 5 bases, and 11 bases lay in between. This CDR3 comprises 15 residues. CDR3 protein: CASSLEAGWNEKLFF. The DNA of the CDR3 is TGCGCCAGCAGCTTGGAGGCAGGGTGGAATGAAAAACTGTTTTTT.

The rearrangement uses TRBV7-3 and TRBJ2-3; maybe TRBD2 (6 bases). The CDR3 has 12 residues. Germline lookup yields CDR1 SGHTA and CDR2 FQGTGA. V lost 4 bases to trimming and J lost 10 bases, with 12 bases between them. Here the CDR3 reads CASSSPSGAQYF. In DNA form, the CDR3 reads TGTGCCAGCAGCTCCCCGTCGGGAGCGCAGTATTTT.